Presented here are 14 T cell receptor beta chains from one specimen sequenced in a study of regulatory T cells (dated by TCRdb to the late 2010s). Libraries were constructed by the immunoSEQ multiplex PCR assay. The multiplex PCR relied on 52 forward TRBV primers and 13 reverse TRBJ primers, and amplification bias was corrected through assay-based and computational methods. What TCRdb holds here is the immuneACCESS table cut down to in-frame rearrangements. Part of the clones is not present; checked against another copy, under half of the missing clones reflect an unresolved V gene, and the others are unexplained. For this sample the table gives fewer than 13,000 clones, of which 84% were detected only once. About 10% of the sample belongs to the ten largest clones. The sequencing input was CD8+ T cells sorted from blood. The source of these receptors is a person between 18 and 35 years old with CD3G deficiency.

This clone was recorded once. The V call is TRBV28, the J call TRBJ2-5; 7 positions match TRBD1. The assigned J gene may be wrong: the sequence end matches TRBJ2-7 better. CDR1 is MDHEN, CDR2 SYDVKM, per germline. The length of the CDR3 is 18 residues. CDR3 nucleotides: TGTGCCAGCAGTTTAAACCACCGTGGACAGGTCTCCACCTACGAGCAGTACTTC. Translated, it gives CASSLNHRGQVSTYEQYF.

The rearrangement joins TRBV6-1 to TRBJ2-1, with D maybe TRBD2 (5 bases). Trimming took off 0 bases at V and 10 bases at J, with 10 bases between the two ends. The CDR3 has 13 amino acids. Germline lookup yields CDR1 MNHNS and CDR2 SASEGT. The CDR3 DNA is TGTGCCAGCAGTGAAGCTAGCGCAGACGAGCAGTTCTTC. Translation: CASSEASADEQFF.

The chain is built from TRBV28 and TRBJ2-3; 10 bases match TRBD2. This CDR3 is 15 amino acids long. With 11 bases clipped from V and 6 bases from J, the junction kept 14 bases outside the gene matches. CDR1 is MDHEN and CDR2 is SYDVKM in the germline V gene. CDR3 protein: CAREAGGPIWDTQYF. In DNA form, the CDR3 reads TGTGCCCGAGAAGCGGGAGGGCCGATCTGGGATACGCAGTATTTT. Variable domain in full (rest from reference TRBV28 and TRBJ2-3): DVKVTQSSRYLVKRTGEKVFLECVQDMDHENMFWYRQDPGLGLRLIYFSYDVKMKEKGDIPEGYSVSREKKERFSLILESASTNQTSMYLCAREAGGPIWDTQYFGPGTRLTVL.

The CDR3 sequence: CASSLERTDTQYF. The CDR3 DNA reads as TGTGCCAGCAGCTTAGAACGGACAGATACGCAGTATTTT. The chain couples TRBV7-8 to TRBJ2-3, with D unresolved. Germline-derived CDR1 and CDR2 are SGHVS and FQNEAQ. The CDR3 is 13 residues long. V was trimmed by 1 base and J by 3 bases, leaving 5 bases between them. Combining the CDR3 with reference TRBV7-8 and TRBJ2-3 gives the whole variable domain GAGVSQSPRYKVAKRGQDVALRCDPISGHVSLFWYQQALGQGPEFLTYFQNEAQLDKSGLPSDRFFAERPEGSVSTLKIQRTQQEDSAVYLCASSLERTDTQYFGPGTRLTVL.

The V and J genes are TRBV6-1 and TRBJ2-7; 8 nucleotides agree with TRBD1. The CDR3 has 13 amino acids. Looked up from germline, CDR1 is MNHNS and CDR2 is SASEGT. The trim removed 9 bases at V and 0 bases at J, leaving 4 bases unmatched. The chain's CDR3 is CASAGGASYEQYF. The DNA of the CDR3 is TGTGCCAGTGCAGGGGGCGCCTCCTACGAGCAGTACTTC.

This clone was detected only once. The gene calls are TRBV9 and TRBJ2-1; D is tentatively TRBD1 or TRBD2 (6 bases each). CDR1 and CDR2 (germline): SGDLS, YYNGEE. This CDR3 spans 15 amino acids. V lost 4 bases and J 3 bases, leaving 14 bases between the germline ends. The CDR3 loop is CASSPGGGVYNEQFF. The CDR3 coding sequence is TGTGCCAGCAGCCCAGGAGGGGGTGTCTACAATGAGCAGTTCTTC.

The chain is built from TRBV6-1 and TRBJ2-7; tentatively, D is TRBD2 (5 bases). Trimming took 2 bases from V and 6 from J, leaving 8 bases between them. CDR1 is MNHNS and CDR2 is SASEGT in the germline V gene. This CDR3 contains 12 residues. CDR3 DNA sequence: TGTGCCAGCAGTGAACCGGGGTTCGAGCAGTACTTC. Translated: CASSEPGFEQYF.

The chain combines TRBV30 with TRBJ1-1, with D maybe TRBD1 (6 bases). The CDR3 is 12 amino acids. The V end was cut by 4 bases, the J end by 5 bases, with 11 bases between. Germline assignment: CDR1 GTSNPN and CDR2 SVGIG (reference sequence). The CDR3 DNA sequence: TGTGCCTGGAACAGGGCGGGGACTGAAGCTTTCTTT. This gives the protein CAWNRAGTEAFF.

The chain combines TRBV6-1 with TRBJ1-2; 8 bases match TRBD1. This CDR3 region has 12 residues. Germline V gene data show CDR1 as MNHNS and CDR2 as SASEGT. V shed 6 bases, J shed 14 bases, and the junction held 11 bases outside the gene matches. CDR3 DNA sequence: TGTGCCAGCAGAAGGGACAGGCGGAATTGGACCTTC. This gives the protein CASRRDRRNWTF.

This chain joins TRBV7-9 and TRBJ1-4; TRBD1 agrees at 8 bases. Germline V gives CDR1 SEHNR, CDR2 FQNEAQ (reference sequence). J gave up 12 bases and V 7 bases, and 7 bases lay outside the gene matches. The CDR3 is 12 amino acids. DNA for the CDR3: TGTGCCAGCATCACAGGGGGTGACGAACTGTTTTTT. This codes for CASITGGDELFF.

For this clone: Other DNA variants within this sample encode the same CDR3. The chain employs TRBV28 and TRBJ2-7; D remains ambiguous. Germline-derived CDR1 and CDR2 are MDHEN and SYDVKM. There are 14 residues in the CDR3. Trimming removed 2 bases at V and 0 bases at J, with 8 bases between. In DNA, the CDR3 is TGTGCCAGCAGTTTACGCGGAGTCTCCTACGAGCAGTACTTC. It specifies CASSLRGVSYEQYF.

This clone was observed a handful of times. The V gene is TRBV7-9, the J gene TRBJ2-3, with no clear D. V was pared by 1 base and J by 2 bases, with 4 bases between. The CDR3 is 13 residues long. CDR1 is SEHNR and CDR2 is FQNEAQ in the germline V gene (reference sequence). CDR3 residues: CASSLEFTDTQYF. The CDR3 DNA follows: TGTGCCAGCAGCTTAGAATTCACAGATACGCAGTATTTT.

V gene TRBV28 combines with J gene TRBJ2-1; D perhaps matches TRBD2 (6 bases). The CDR3 is made up of 21 amino acids. V was clipped by 4 bases and J by 2 bases, with 30 bases between them. The germline V gene encodes CDR1 MDHEN and CDR2 SYDVKM. The CDR3 protein is CASSSAFSGAGLPSTYNEQFF. CDR3 coding DNA: TGTGCCAGCAGTTCCGCCTTCTCTGGAGCGGGCCTACCTAGCACCTACAATGAGCAGTTCTTC. Combining the CDR3 with reference TRBV28 and TRBJ2-1 gives the whole variable domain DVKVTQSSRYLVKRTGEKVFLECVQDMDHENMFWYRQDPGLGLRLIYFSYDVKMKEKGDIPEGYSVSREKKERFSLILESASTNQTSMYLCASSSAFSGAGLPSTYNEQFFGPGTRLTVL.

The chain uses TRBV28 and TRBJ2-3; D perhaps matches TRBD1 (6 bases). V was pared by 6 bases and J by 1 base, with 11 bases between. There are 14 residues in the CDR3. The V gene's germline CDR1 is MDHEN and CDR2 SYDVKM. Here the CDR3 reads CASSLGGRTDTQYF. The CDR3 DNA follows: TGTGCCAGCAGCCTTGGGGGCCGCACAGATACGCAGTATTTT.